Each of the 17 T cell receptor beta chains below was sequenced from the same sample in a study of T cells after yellow fever vaccination. Using its own MiXCR run on the 5' RACE reads, TCRdb lists one record per CDR3 protein. Found here are hundreds of thousands of distinct CDR3 sequences, about 10% of them singletons; the top ten hold about 3.5%. The specimen was CD4+ T cells sorted from PBMCs, collected 5 days after the yellow fever booster vaccination. Receptor source: a young man who received the YFV17D yellow fever vaccine.

Only a few counts were recorded for this clonotype. The V call is TRBV5-1, the J call TRBJ1-5, with a weak D call TRBD1 (5 bases). Per germline, CDR1 SGHRS and CDR2 YFSETQ. V lost 4 bases and J lost 7, with 15 bases in between. This CDR3 has 14 amino acids. CDR3 region: CASSPSGLGQPQHF. The CDR3 DNA sequence: TGCGCCAGCAGCCCCTCGGGGCTGGGACAGCCCCAGCATTTT.

In its sample, this clonotype was seen many times. The chain is built from TRBV7-2 and TRBJ1-3; 9 bases match TRBD1. With 1 base clipped from V and 0 bases from J, the junction kept 7 bases outside the gene matches. The CDR3 runs 18 residues. CDR1 and CDR2 (germline): SGHTA, FQGNSA. In DNA, the CDR3 is TGTGCCAGCAGCTTAGAGGGACAGGGCCCATTCTCTGGAAACACCATATATTTT. It translates to CASSLEGQGPFSGNTIYF.

This clonotype showed up just a few times. The chain is built from TRBV7-2 and TRBJ1-3, with unresolved D. Germline CDR1 is SGHTA and CDR2 is FQGNSA. The CDR3 covers 13 residues. The V and J ends lost 6 bases and 4 bases respectively, with 10 bases between them. Here the CDR3 reads CASSYRVGNTIYF. CDR3 DNA: TGTGCCAGCAGTTATAGGGTCGGAAACACCATATATTTT.

This clonotype was seen more than once but under ten times. The gene calls are TRBV9 and TRBJ2-2, with 7 bases identical to TRBD1. CDR1 is SGDLS and CDR2 is YYNGEE in the germline V gene. V was clipped by 0 bases and J by 6 bases; unmatched bases: 8. The length of the CDR3 is 16 residues. CDR3 protein: CASSVVQGMESGELFF. The CDR3 DNA reads TGTGCCAGCAGCGTAGTACAGGGGATGGAATCCGGGGAGCTGTTTTTT.

V usage is TRBV12-3 or TRBV12-4 and J usage is TRBJ1-4, with a possible D match to TRBD1 (6 bases). V lost 3 bases and J lost 8, with 13 bases in between. This CDR3 is built from 14 residues. DNA of the CDR3: TGTGCCAGCAGTTTGGGCAGGGGCCCGGAAAAACTGTTTTTT. Translation: CASSLGRGPEKLFF.

The chain recombines TRBV3-2 with TRBJ1-1. TRBV3-2 represents a pseudogene. The CDR3 length is 17 residues. The DNA for the CDR3 is TGTGCCAGCAACCAGGACGTAACGGTGGGAACGAGAACTGAAGCTTTCTTT. It yields the protein CASNQDVTVGTRTEAFF.

Only a few counts were recorded for this clonotype. The V call is TRBV6-1, the J call TRBJ1-6; unclear D gene. This CDR3 is 16 amino acids long. Trimming pared 4 bases from V and 8 bases from J, leaving 18 bases between. The germline gives CDR1 MNHNS, CDR2 SASEGT. The CDR3: CASSGEAPRLDSPLHF. The CDR3 DNA reads as TGTGCCAGCAGTGGAGAGGCGCCGAGGCTGGATTCACCCCTCCACTTT.

This clonotype was seen a handful of times. The J gene is TRBJ2-5, the V gene TRBV6-1; 8 bases match TRBD2. The V gene's germline CDR1 is MNHNS and CDR2 SASEGT. The J segment lost 0 bases and the V segment lost 10 bases, leaving 13 bases of the junction unmatched. The length of the CDR3 is 16 residues. Written as DNA, the CDR3 is TGTGCCACCCGGCTGATGGTAGCGGGGCACCAAGAGACCCAGTACTTC. This sequence encodes CATRLMVAGHQETQYF.

This clonotype was seen a few times. V is TRBV2 and J is TRBJ2-1; possibly TRBD1 or TRBD2 for D (5 bases each). The CDR3 covers 15 residues. The V and J ends lost 4 bases and 2 bases respectively, with 12 bases between them. CDR1 and CDR2 from the germline V gene are SNHLY and FYNNEI. CDR3 residues: CASSGHGAPYNEQFF. CDR3 sequence (DNA): TGTGCCAGCAGTGGTCACGGGGCGCCCTACAATGAGCAGTTCTTC.

The gene calls are TRBV18 and TRBJ2-5, with D unclear. Germline CDR1 and CDR2: KGHSH and LQKENI. Trimming stripped 0 bases from V and 5 bases from J, with 7 bases between. The CDR3 is made up of 13 amino acids. The CDR3 region is CASSPPVFETQYF. In DNA, the CDR3 is TGTGCCAGCTCACCACCGGTCTTCGAGACCCAGTACTTC.

This clonotype turned up a few times. The rearrangement links TRBV29-1 to TRBJ1-2; D is undetermined. Trimming took off 4 bases at V and 6 bases at J, with 12 bases between the two ends. CDR3 length: 12 residues. Germline V gene sequence: CDR1 SQVTM, CDR2 ANQGSEA. CDR3: CSVVKGANGYTF. The CDR3 DNA reads TGCAGCGTTGTGAAGGGCGCGAATGGCTACACCTTC.

This clonotype was detected a few times. The chain recombines TRBV7-8 with TRBJ2-5, with D possibly matching TRBD1 (6 bases). This CDR3 is 17 amino acids long. Trimming removed 1 base from V and 1 base from J, with 16 bases in between. CDR1 and CDR2 from the germline V gene are SGHVS and FQNEAQ. Written as DNA, the CDR3 is TGTGCCAGCAGCTTAGTTCCCCCTAGCAGGGGCCAAGAGACCCAGTACTTC. It specifies CASSLVPPSRGQETQYF. Looking up the rest from reference TRBV7-8 and TRBJ2-5 gives the full variable domain: GAGVSQSPRYKVAKRGQDVALRCDPISGHVSLFWYQQALGQGPEFLTYFQNEAQLDKSGLPSDRFFAERPEGSVSTLKIQRTQQEDSAVYLCASSLVPPSRGQETQYFGPGTRLLVL.

The chain has TRBV18 and TRBJ2-5, with D possibly TRBD1 on 6 matching bases. The CDR3 has 14 residues. Germline-derived CDR1 and CDR2 are KGHSH and LQKENI. Trimming cost V 5 bases and J 4 bases, with 14 bases left between them. The CDR3 spells CASSSQGDGETQYF. In DNA, the CDR3 is TGTGCCAGCTCATCACAGGGCGACGGAGAGACCCAGTACTTC.

The chain carries TRBV4-2 and TRBJ1-2, with TRBD1 matching over 9 bases. The V segment lost 1 base and the J segment 0 bases; nucleotides outside the gene matches: 6. The CDR3 loop spans 17 amino acids. Looked up from germline, CDR1 is LGHNA and CDR2 is YNFKEQ. The CDR3 region is CASSQGDRDRANYGYTF. The CDR3 bases are TGTGCCAGCAGCCAAGGTGACCGGGACAGGGCTAACTATGGCTACACCTTC.

This clonotype was seen ten or more times. The rearrangement uses TRBV7-3 and TRBJ2-5, with D possibly called TRBD1 or TRBD2 (6 bases each). V gave up 5 bases and J gave up 5 bases, with 12 bases separating them. Germline V gives CDR1 SGHTA, CDR2 FQGTGA. The CDR3 contains 13 residues. The DNA of the CDR3 is TGTGCCAGCAGCGGGGGGCTCGAGGAGACCCAGTACTTC. Translation gives CASSGGLEETQYF.

In its sample, this clonotype was seen a few times. This sequence joins TRBV5-1 and TRBJ1-1; TRBD1 aligns across 10 bases. The ends lost 4 bases at V and 3 bases at J; junction bases unmatched: 9. CDR3 length: 16 amino acids. CDR1 and CDR2 (germline): SGHRS, YFSETQ. Here the CDR3 reads CASSAGTGVEDTEAFF. The CDR3 nucleotides are TGCGCCAGCAGCGCCGGGACAGGGGTCGAGGACACTGAAGCTTTCTTT.

The gene calls are TRBV30 and TRBJ2-3; the D is unclear. CDR3 size: 12 residues. Germline-derived CDR1 and CDR2 are GTSNPN and SVGIG (reference sequence). V was shortened by 4 bases and J by 4 bases, with 9 bases between the two germline ends. CDR3 protein: CAWISPPDTQYF. CDR3 bases: TGTGCCTGGATTTCCCCGCCAGATACGCAGTATTTT.